The 13 T cell receptor beta chains below all came from one sample that was sequenced in a study of cytomegalovirus exposure and HLA in healthy donors. Measured with immunoSEQ multiplex PCR; TCRdb has only the in-frame clones, and not every one. The table includes 150,000 to 180,000 clones, around 84% detected once. Sequenced material: PBMCs. These receptor sequences come from a human donor in good health.

The chain combines TRBV5-1 with TRBJ2-3; 7 bases map to TRBD1. The germline gives CDR1 SGHRS, CDR2 YFSETQ. The CDR3 runs to 15 residues. With V trimmed by 3 bases and J by 3 bases, 7 bases remained unmatched. The CDR3 is CASSSGQVGTDTQYF. CDR3 nucleotides: TGCGCCAGCAGCTCCGGACAGGTGGGGACAGATACGCAGTATTTT.

The chain links TRBV28 to TRBJ2-1, with 15 bases aligning to TRBD2. The germline gives CDR1 MDHEN, CDR2 SYDVKM. The CDR3 sequence is 17 residues long. Trimming removed 2 bases from V and 7 bases from J; junction bases left unmatched: 6. This chain's CDR3 is CASSLSFGTSGRNEQFF. The CDR3 bases are TGTGCCAGCAGTTTAAGCTTTGGGACTAGCGGGAGGAATGAGCAGTTCTTC.

V gene TRBV25-1 combines with J gene TRBJ2-1; 9 bases fit TRBD2. V lost 6 bases, J lost 4 bases, and 10 bases stayed unmatched. Germline loops: CDR1 MGHDK, CDR2 SYGVNS. This CDR3 spans 16 amino acids. The CDR3 nucleotides are TGTGCCAGCAGCACGCGAGCGGGGGGCCGTTACAATGAGCAGTTCTTC. Translating it yields CASSTRAGGRYNEQFF.

The J gene is TRBJ2-7, the V gene TRBV11-2; 10 bases line up with TRBD1. V shed 5 bases, J shed 3 bases, and the junction held 19 bases outside the gene matches. Germline V lookup: CDR1 SGHAT, CDR2 FQNNGV. This CDR3 has 19 amino acids. CDR3 DNA: TGTGCCAGCAGCCCGATCTCAAGAAGACAGGGGGCAGGTCTCTACGAGCAGTACTTC. This translates into CASSPISRRQGAGLYEQYF. The entire variable domain, with the rest obtained from reference TRBV11-2 and TRBJ2-7, is as follows: EAGVAQSPRYKIIEKRQSVAFWCNPISGHATLYWYQQILGQGPKLLIQFQNNGVVDDSQLPKDRFSAERLKGVDSTLKIQPAKLEDSAVYLCASSPISRRQGAGLYEQYFGPGTRLTVT.

The chain employs TRBV5-1 and TRBJ2-6; D might be TRBD1 (5 bases). The germline V and J ends were trimmed by 0 bases and 2 bases, with 15 bases remaining between them. The CDR3 covers 18 residues. CDR1 and CDR2 (germline): SGHRS, YFSETQ. DNA for the CDR3: TGCGCCAGCAGCTTGGCCCCAGGGTCCTTGGCTGGGGCCAACGTCCTGACTTTC. This sequence encodes CASSLAPGSLAGANVLTF.

V usage is TRBV28 and J usage is TRBJ1-2, with D perhaps TRBD1 (6 bases). Germline CDR1 is MDHEN and CDR2 is SYDVKM. The length of the CDR3 is 14 residues. The V end lost 7 bases, the J end lost 4 bases, and 16 bases lay between the germline ends. The CDR3 loop is CASKTGGGIYGYTF. The CDR3 nucleotides are TGTGCCAGCAAGACAGGTGGGGGAATCTATGGCTACACCTTC.

The genes are TRBV6-1 and TRBJ1-1; D is perhaps TRBD1 (5 bases). Looked up from germline, CDR1 is MNHNS and CDR2 is SASEGT. This CDR3 is built from 14 residues. V lost 6 bases, J lost 3 bases, and 14 bases lay in between. CDR3 region: CASRVRRGDTEAFF. For the CDR3, the DNA is TGTGCCAGCAGAGTACGGCGGGGGGACACTGAAGCTTTCTTT.

This chain joins TRBV19 and TRBJ2-1; perhaps TRBD2 as D (5 bases). Per the germline V gene, CDR1 is LNHDA and CDR2 is SQIVND (reference sequence). V dropped 5 bases and J dropped 2 bases, with 13 bases sitting between them. The CDR3 runs to 15 residues. The CDR3 coding sequence is TGTGCCAGTAGTTACTCCGGGGAACCCTACAATGAGCAGTTCTTC. Translating it yields CASSYSGEPYNEQFF.

V is TRBV29-1 and J is TRBJ1-3; no clear D gene. This CDR3 contains 12 residues. Germline V gene sequence: CDR1 SQVTM, CDR2 ANQGSEA. Trimming stripped 4 bases from V and 3 bases from J, with 7 bases between. CDR3 protein: CSVGPGGNTIYF. The CDR3 coding sequence is TGCAGCGTTGGTCCCGGTGGAAACACCATATATTTT.

This rearrangement joins TRBV5-1 to TRBJ1-2, with 7 bases lining up with TRBD1. V lost 4 bases, J lost 4 bases, and 10 bases stayed unmatched. This CDR3 comprises 15 residues. Germline lookup yields CDR1 SGHRS and CDR2 YFSETQ. Here the CDR3 reads CASSPARQGAYGYTF. The CDR3 nucleotides read TGCGCCAGCAGCCCAGCCCGACAGGGCGCCTATGGCTACACCTTC.

The chain links TRBV9 to TRBJ1-6; TRBD1 agrees at 8 bases. The V gene's germline CDR1 is SGDLS and CDR2 YYNGEE. The J segment lost 7 bases and the V segment lost 0 bases, leaving 6 bases of the junction unmatched. The CDR3 is 16 residues long. This CDR3 reads CASSVGLRQGNSPLHF. CDR3 coding DNA: TGTGCCAGCAGCGTAGGCCTCCGACAGGGGAATTCACCCCTCCACTTT.

The V gene is TRBV5-5, the J gene TRBJ2-1; unclear D gene. CDR1 is SGHKS and CDR2 is YYEKEE in the germline V gene (reference sequence). CDR3 length: 13 amino acids. V was pared by 6 bases and J by 6 bases, with 13 bases between. For the CDR3, the DNA is TGTGCCAGCAAACGACCGACAAGCAATGAGCAGTTCTTC. As protein: CASKRPTSNEQFF.

This clone appeared once. The chain is built from TRBV19 and TRBJ1-1; D gene uncertain. The CDR3 consists of 13 residues. In germline, CDR1 is LNHDA, CDR2 SQIVND (reference sequence). V was clipped by 6 bases and J by 2 bases, with 10 bases between them. CDR3 sequence reads: CASREQVNTEAFF. The CDR3 DNA follows: TGTGCCAGTAGAGAACAAGTAAACACTGAAGCTTTCTTT.